The TCR beta chain described here comes from a study of T cell responses to AZD1222 COVID-19 vaccine. Turning to this clone: The antigen remains undetermined.

Study observations and caveats: Females outnumbered males among donors, who were mostly white British; clonal diversity was possibly underestimated.

The data were produced by immunoSEQ multiplex PCR, yet TCRdb's version contains in-frame clones alone and is incomplete. The table includes 95,000 to 150,000 clones, 75% to 85% detected once. This CDR3 has 12 amino acids. The V end was cut by 7 bases, the J end by 7 bases, with 14 bases between. Germline CDR1 GTSNPN, CDR2 SVGIG (reference sequence). The sequencing used peripheral blood, collected 28 days after the second AZD1222 dose. The receptor was derived from an adult who received the AZD1222 COVID-19 vaccine. The rearrangement uses TRBV30 and TRBJ1-5, with no clear D. CDR3 residues: CAFTSGRQPQHF. CDR3 sequence (DNA): TGTGCCTTCACGAGCGGACGGCAGCCCCAGCATTTT.